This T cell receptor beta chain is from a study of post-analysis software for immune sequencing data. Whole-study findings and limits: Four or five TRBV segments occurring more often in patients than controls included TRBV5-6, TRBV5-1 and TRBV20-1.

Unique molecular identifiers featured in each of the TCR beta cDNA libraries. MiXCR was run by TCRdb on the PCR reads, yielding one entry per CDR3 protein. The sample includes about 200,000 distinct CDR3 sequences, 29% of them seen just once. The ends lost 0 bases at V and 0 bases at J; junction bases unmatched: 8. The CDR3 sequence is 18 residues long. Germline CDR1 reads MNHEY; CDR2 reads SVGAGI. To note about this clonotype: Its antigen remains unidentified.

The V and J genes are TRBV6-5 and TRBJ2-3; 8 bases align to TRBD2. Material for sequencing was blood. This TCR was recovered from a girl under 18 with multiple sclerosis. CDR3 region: CASSYSIAGTSSTDTQYF. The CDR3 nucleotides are TGTGCCAGCAGTTACTCGATAGCGGGAACGTCTAGCACAGATACGCAGTATTTT.